The 14 T cell receptor beta chains below were found in one sample sequenced in a study of technical replicates of blood from several donors. Data came from immunoSEQ multiplex PCR; TCRdb stores just in-frame clones and leaves some out. This table has 60,000 to 75,000 clones, about 97% appearing once. Sequencing input: T cells isolated from PBMCs. The receptor source for this set is a human donor in good health.

V usage is TRBV9 and J usage is TRBJ2-5; 7 nucleotides match TRBD1. This CDR3 is 14 amino acids long. The V segment lost 5 bases and the J segment 2 bases; nucleotides outside the gene matches: 6. Germline V lookup: CDR1 SGDLS, CDR2 YYNGEE. CDR3 in amino acids: CASSDPGQQETQYF. The CDR3 DNA follows: TGTGCCAGCAGTGACCCGGGACAGCAAGAGACCCAGTACTTC.

The rearrangement uses TRBV10-3 and TRBJ1-3; perhaps TRBD1 as D (5 bases). V was pared by 8 bases and J by 4 bases, with 18 bases between. Germline V gene sequence: CDR1 ENHRY, CDR2 SYGVKD. This CDR3 region has 15 residues. The DNA of the CDR3 is TGTGCCATCGGCGGTAGGGGTCTAGGGGGAAACACCATATATTTT. It encodes CAIGGRGLGGNTIYF.

The V and J genes are TRBV5-4 and TRBJ2-5; the match to TRBD2 covers 11 bases. Germline CDR1 and CDR2: SGHNT and YYREEE (reference sequence). The CDR3 extends over 15 amino acids. After removal of 4 bases from V and 3 bases from J, the junction contained 5 bases not matched to a gene. CDR3 in amino acids: CASSPFSGREETQYF. DNA for the CDR3: TGTGCCAGCAGCCCGTTTAGCGGGAGGGAAGAGACCCAGTACTTC.

This chain's CDR3 is CASSLDQGTQETQYF. Here the CDR3 DNA reads TGTGCCAGCAGCTTGGATCAGGGGACCCAAGAGACCCAGTACTTC. V is TRBV5-6 and J is TRBJ2-5, with D possibly TRBD1 on 6 matching bases. From germline, CDR1 is SGHDT and CDR2 YYEEEE. The V and J ends lost 0 bases and 1 base respectively, with 10 bases between them. This CDR3 contains 15 residues.

The chain couples TRBV19 to TRBJ2-1; TRBD2 matches at 7 bases. Germline V CDR1 and CDR2: LNHDA, SQIVND (reference sequence). The CDR3 runs 19 residues. V was clipped by 3 bases and J by 0 bases; unmatched bases: 14. In DNA form, the CDR3 reads TGTGCCAGTAGTATCATATTGGCGGGGGAAAGGAGCTCCTACAATGAGCAGTTCTTC. It is translated as CASSIILAGERSSYNEQFF.

This chain links TRBV6-1 with TRBJ2-1; D call uncertain. Between the trimmed V and J ends, which lost 7 bases and 0 bases, there was a span of 7 bases. The CDR3 extends over 13 amino acids. Germline loops: CDR1 MNHNS, CDR2 SASEGT. CDR3 coding DNA: TGTGCCAGCATGGCTTCCTCCTACAATGAGCAGTTCTTC. Protein sequence: CASMASSYNEQFF.

This chain joins TRBV20-1 and TRBJ2-7; D might be TRBD1 (6 bases). The CDR3 has 11 amino acids. Germline CDR1 reads DFQATT; CDR2 reads SNEGSKA (reference sequence). Trimming left V 4 bases short and J 4 bases short, with 8 bases between. In DNA form, the CDR3 reads TGCAGTGCTAACCAGGGGTACGAGCAGTACTTC. Its protein product is CSANQGYEQYF.

This chain joins TRBV5-1 and TRBJ2-1, with 13 nucleotides matching TRBD2. CDR1 and CDR2 (germline): SGHRS, YFSETQ. The ends lost 6 bases at V and 14 bases at J; junction bases unmatched: 11. The CDR3 has 14 amino acids. CDR3 region: CASKGTSGRASEFF. The CDR3 DNA sequence: TGCGCCAGCAAGGGCACTAGCGGGAGGGCTAGTGAGTTCTTC.

J is TRBJ2-2 and V is TRBV7-2, with D unresolved. This CDR3 comprises 13 residues. With 3 bases removed from V and 4 bases from J, the gap between germline ends came to 6 bases. Germline V lookup: CDR1 SGHTA, CDR2 FQGNSA. In nucleotides, the CDR3 is TGTGCCAGCAGCTTTAGCTTCACCGGGGAGCTGTTTTTT. This translates into CASSFSFTGELFF. The whole variable domain, remainder taken from reference TRBV7-2 and TRBJ2-2, is GAGVSQSPSNKVTEKGKDVELRCDPISGHTALYWYRQSLGQGLEFLIYFQGNSAPDKSGLPSDRFSAERTGGSVSTLTIQRTQQEDSAVYLCASSFSFTGELFFGEGSRLTVL.

The rearrangement links TRBV7-9 to TRBJ1-1; D is undetermined. V lost 5 bases, J lost 3 bases, and 13 bases lay in between. This CDR3 spans 14 amino acids. CDR1 is SEHNR and CDR2 is FQNEAQ in the germline V gene (reference sequence). CDR3 region: CASSPKSSDTEAFF. CDR3 DNA sequence: TGTGCCAGCAGCCCAAAATCCAGTGACACTGAAGCTTTCTTT.

The chain has TRBV7-9 and TRBJ1-4; D ambiguous. This CDR3 comprises 12 residues. Germline assignment: CDR1 SEHNR and CDR2 FQNEAQ (reference sequence). The ends were cut back, 0 bases at V and 16 bases at J, with 12 bases in the middle. The CDR3 DNA is TGTGCCAGCAGCTTAGCTTCCGGGAGACCGTTTTTT. Its translation is CASSLASGRPFF.

The gene calls are TRBV9 and TRBJ2-2; D unresolved. This CDR3 has 16 residues. The V gene lost 2 bases and the J gene lost 5 bases, with 16 bases spanning the gap. Germline loops: CDR1 SGDLS, CDR2 YYNGEE. CDR3 nucleotides: TGTGCCAGCAGCGTGGTGCCAGTGGGCTTTACCGGGGAGCTGTTTTTT. This translates into CASSVVPVGFTGELFF.

This clone was seen only a few times. CDR3 sequence reads: CASSLGGSSNQPQHF. The CDR3 nucleotides are TGTGCCAGCAGCTTAGGAGGCAGTAGCAATCAGCCCCAGCATTTT. The rearrangement joins TRBV7-9 to TRBJ1-5; D not certain. The germline V and J ends were trimmed by 1 base and 0 bases, with 7 bases remaining between them. This CDR3 has 15 residues. Germline values: CDR1 SEHNR, CDR2 FQNEAQ (reference sequence). The whole variable domain, filled in from reference TRBV7-9 and TRBJ1-5, reads DTGVSQNPRHKITKRGQNVTFRCDPISEHNRLYWYRQTLGQGPEFLTYFQNEAQLEKSRLLSDRFSAERPKGSFSTLEIQRTEQGDSAMYLCASSLGGSSNQPQHFGDGTRLSIL.

In this sample, this clone turned up once. J is TRBJ1-3 and V is TRBV13, with D hard to call. Germline V gives CDR1 PRHDT, CDR2 FYEKMQ (reference sequence). The CDR3 consists of 14 residues. V lost 3 bases and J lost 7, with 13 bases in between. The CDR3 DNA reads as TGTGCCAGCAGCTTCAGGTTAGTTAGGAACACCATATATTTT. This encodes CASSFRLVRNTIYF.